This section outlines one T cell receptor beta chain sequence together with its context. Its antigen is unknown. Per-base qualities were not stored, and no clone one base away is much larger. Sorted unstimulated T cells and proliferating T cells recovered from mixed lymphocyte reactions underwent TCRbeta CDR3 sequencing. Fresh whole blood from 9 to 10 HLA-typed healthy donors served as the source for isolating PBMCs. To map where alloreactive clones came from, unstimulated CD4+ non-regulatory T cells were FACS-sorted. The data originate from a study of siplizumab effects on memory and regulatory T cells (dated by TCRdb to about 2019). For context, the study as a whole: The effect of the anti-CD2 antibody siplizumab on alloreactive T-cell subsets was examined in allogeneic mixed lymphocyte reactions constructed from human PBMCs. On the study overall, not on this receptor specifically: Siplizumab significantly reduced the cumulative frequency of alloreactive sequences traceable to unstimulated CD4+ memory T cells. Of the alloreactive CD4+ clones that could be mapped, the Treg-derived share averaged around 70% with siplizumab compared with approximately 25% in control reactions. Sequences below about 10^-5 frequency were poorly captured, so only a minor fraction of alloreactive clones could be mapped to unstimulated subsets. Whether proliferating Tregs from siplizumab cultures actually had suppressive function was not functionally confirmed. About 75-96% of proliferating CD4+ or CD8+ clones could not be given a naive or memory phenotype. Compared with memory T cells, unstimulated naive T cells appeared more diverse, and naive cells seemed to make a substantial contribution to the alloresponse.

The method was the immunoSEQ multiplex PCR assay. The deep sequencing platform assayed about 90,000 TCR templates per sample. Genomic DNA extracted from sorted T cells was used for TCRbeta CDR3 sequencing. The authors' pipeline ran thus. The R programming language was used for clonal analysis of TCRbeta CDR3 data. Alloreactive CD4+ and CD8+ clones were defined by comparing unstimulated samples with post-reaction CFSE-low samples. By matching sequences to the repertoires of sorted unstimulated Treg and non-Treg cells, each alloreactive CD4+ clone was assigned a regulatory or non-regulatory origin. The immuneACCESS repertoire file appears here via TCRdb, limited to in-frame rearrangements. These files lack a portion of the clones; in checked studies, under half of the deficit traces to unresolved V genes, and the cause of the others is not known. That table gives V, J and clone size, and the DNA gave D and trimming. Present in this sample are about 120,000 clones, roughly 94% of which were seen just once. Under 2% of the sample rests with the top ten.

From V the trimming removes 4 bases and from J it removes 3 bases, while the gene matches leave 3 bases of the junction unaccounted for. CDR1 and CDR2 are drawn from the germline V gene: MNHNS, SASEGT. Reading from cysteine to phenylalanine, the CDR3 counts 15 amino acids. Only the CDR3 region is kept as DNA, spanning 45 bases read in frame from base 1. The sequencing input was non-Treg CD4+ T cells sorted from blood. The meaning of the sample's cell subset or site label: FACS-sorted unstimulated CD4+ non-regulatory T cells. The receptor was derived from a human donor in good health. The sequence is built from TRBV6-1 and TRBJ2-6, and 7 junction bases match TRBD1. The DNA is TGTGCCAGCAGTGTCGACAGGGTTGGGGCCAACGTCCTGACTTTC. It codes for CASSVDRVGANVLTF.